This TCR beta chain was identified in a study of blood T cell repertoires in COVID-19. TCRdb keeps only in-frame clones here, not all; method: immunoSEQ multiplex PCR. The sample records 6,500 to 9,000 clones, roughly 83% being singletons. In germline, CDR1 is GTSNPN, CDR2 SVGIG (reference sequence). V lost 2 bases to trimming and J lost 12 bases, with 15 bases between them. The CDR3 has 12 residues. The sample was peripheral blood. The clonotype comes from a woman aged 60-75 years with active COVID-19. V is TRBV30 and J is TRBJ2-3, with D perhaps TRBD2 (5 bases). CDR3 residues: CAWSLANGVQYF. CDR3 DNA sequence: TGTGCCTGGAGTTTAGCGAACGGAGTTCAGTATTTT.